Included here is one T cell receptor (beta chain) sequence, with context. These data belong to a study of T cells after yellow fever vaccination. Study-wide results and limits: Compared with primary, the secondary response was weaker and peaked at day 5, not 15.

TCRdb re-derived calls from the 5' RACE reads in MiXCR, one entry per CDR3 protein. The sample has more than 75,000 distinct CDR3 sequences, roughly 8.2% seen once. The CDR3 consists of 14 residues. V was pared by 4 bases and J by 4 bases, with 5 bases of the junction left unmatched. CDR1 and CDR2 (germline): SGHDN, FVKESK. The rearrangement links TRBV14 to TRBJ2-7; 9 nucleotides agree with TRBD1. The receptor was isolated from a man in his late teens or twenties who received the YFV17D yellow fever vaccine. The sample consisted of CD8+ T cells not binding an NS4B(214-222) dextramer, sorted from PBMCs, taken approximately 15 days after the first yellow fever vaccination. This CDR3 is CASSPGTGRYEQYF. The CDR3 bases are TGTGCCAGCAGCCCCGGGACAGGGCGGTACGAGCAGTACTTC.